Listed below are T cell receptor beta chains from one sample, sequenced in a study of CD8 T cells in ankylosing spondylitis. Using its own MiXCR run on the 5' RACE reads, TCRdb lists one record per CDR3 protein. The table has a few hundred thousand distinct CDR3 sequences, 20% to 25% seen once. The sample consisted of blood, either unsorted or a sorted T cell fraction (not recorded which). These receptors came from a male donor with ankylosing spondylitis. Both conserved end residues are part of each CDR3. The D gene is left open where the match is weak. A clone size is listed for some rows: how often the clone was seen (once, few, many), or a class if it is expanded.

DNA	CDR3	D	size	V	J
TGTGCCAGCAGAGTTACAGGAGATAGGACTGAAGCTTTCTTT	CASRVTGDRTEAFF	-	few	TRBV7-2	TRBJ1-1
TGCGCCAGCAGCTTGGCCCACCAAGAGACCCAGTACTTC	CASSLAHQETQYF	-	-	TRBV5-1	TRBJ2-5
TGTGCCACCTCAGAGGGGGGGCCCCAGCATTTT	CATSEGGPQHF	-	-	TRBV15	TRBJ1-5
TGTGCCAGTAGCCGGCCCCGGGTTGAAGCTTTCTTT	CASSRPRVEAFF	-	-	TRBV19	TRBJ1-1
TGTGCCAGTAGCCCTCGGGGGAACTCTGGAAACACCATATATTTT	CASSPRGNSGNTIYF	-	few	TRBV19	TRBJ1-3
TGTGCCAGCAGCCGGACTAGCGGGGGGTACGAGCAGTACTTC	CASSRTSGGYEQYF	TRBD2	many	TRBV7-2	TRBJ2-7
TGTGCCAGCAGTTACTCTGTCGGGGTGGGGAAGAACAATGAGCAGTTCTTC	CASSYSVGVGKNNEQFF	-	few	TRBV6-2/TRBV6-3	TRBJ2-1
TGCAGTGCTAGATCCGGACTAGCGGGAGGCTCCGAGCAGTACTTC	CSARSGLAGGSEQYF	TRBD2	few	TRBV20-1	TRBJ2-7
TGCAGTGCTTCAGGGGCGGGGGAGCTGTTTTTT	CSASGAGELFF	-	-	TRBV20-1	TRBJ2-2
TGTGCCAGCGCCGGAGGGGGAAATGAAAAACTGTTTTTT	CASAGGGNEKLFF	-	-	TRBV6-1	TRBJ1-4
TGCGCCAGCAGCCAAGATAGACTAGCGGGAGGACAAAATACGCAGTATTTT	CASSQDRLAGGQNTQYF	TRBD2	few	TRBV4-3	TRBJ2-3
TGTGCCAGCAGTCCCGGGACACGGTTCCTCACAGATACGCAGTATTTT	CASSPGTRFLTDTQYF	-	few	TRBV11-2	TRBJ2-3
TGTGCCAGCAGTTTTGAGACTAGCGTTTCCTACGAGCAGTACTTC	CASSFETSVSYEQYF	TRBD2	-	TRBV28	TRBJ2-7
TGCAGTGCTATTAAGGGTCGGGATGAGCAGTTCTTC	CSAIKGRDEQFF	-	many	TRBV20-1	TRBJ2-1
TGCAGTGCTAGGACCCCTCTCGGGTACAATGAGCAGTTCTTC	CSARTPLGYNEQFF	-	-	TRBV20-1	TRBJ2-1
TGCGCCAGCAGCTTGGGCGGGGGGCGCGGGAACACTGAAGCTTTCTTT	CASSLGGGRGNTEAFF	-	-	TRBV5-1	TRBJ1-1
TGTGCCAGCAGTTTGACCCTTAAAAACATTCAGTACTTC	CASSLTLKNIQYF	-	-	TRBV28	TRBJ2-4
TGTGCCAGCTCACCAAACTTCAGCGGGCCCCCCTACGAGCAGTACTTC	CASSPNFSGPPYEQYF	-	few	TRBV18	TRBJ2-7
TGCAGTGCTGGACTAGCGGGGGCCCCAGATACGCAGTATTTT	CSAGLAGAPDTQYF	TRBD2	few	TRBV20-1	TRBJ2-3
TGTGCCAGCTTCGGGGGGGGAAGTGAAAAACTGTTTTTT	CASFGGGSEKLFF	-	-	TRBV6-6	TRBJ1-4
TGTGCCAGCAGTCAACAAAACAGGGTCTATGGCTACACCTTC	CASSQQNRVYGYTF	-	-	TRBV28	TRBJ1-2
TGCGCCAGCAGCTTGGTGGTAGGAGTCGGGCGGACTGAAGCTTTCTTT	CASSLVVGVGRTEAFF	-	-	TRBV5-1	TRBJ1-1
TGCGCCAGCAGCCAAGTTGTTCGGACCGGGGAGCTGTTTTTT	CASSQVVRTGELFF	-	few	TRBV4-1	TRBJ2-2
TGCGCCAGCAGCTTGGGGCTAGCGGGAGGATCCTACGAGCAGTACTTC	CASSLGLAGGSYEQYF	TRBD2	-	TRBV5-1	TRBJ2-7
TGTGCCAGCAGCCCGACCCTAGGACAGGCGGGATACGAGCAGTACTTC	CASSPTLGQAGYEQYF	-	few	TRBV3-1	TRBJ2-7
TGTGCCAGCAGCTTGAGGTTTAATGAGCAGTTCTTC	CASSLRFNEQFF	-	few	TRBV5-6	TRBJ2-1
TGTGCCAGCAGTGAATACCGCGGGGGGACGGAGACCCAGTACTTC	CASSEYRGGTETQYF	TRBD2	-	TRBV25-1	TRBJ2-5
TGTGCCACGGAGGGGAACTATGGCTACACCTTC	CATEGNYGYTF	-	few	TRBV24-1	TRBJ1-2
TGCAGCGTTGGCGGACTCCGTCAAGAGACCCAGTACTTC	CSVGGLRQETQYF	-	-	TRBV29-1	TRBJ2-5
TGTGCCAGCAGTTTCCCCCAGGGGAAGGTAGCTTTCTTT	CASSFPQGKVAFF	-	few	TRBV12-3/TRBV12-4	TRBJ1-1
TGTGCCAGCAGTACAACACCTCGGGACAGGTTACCAGGTTTT	CASSTTPRDRLPGF	TRBD1	-	TRBV2	TRBJ2-3
TGTGCCATCGGGGGACTAGCGGGTTATACCGGGGAGCTGTTTTTT	CAIGGLAGYTGELFF	TRBD2	few	TRBV10-3	TRBJ2-2
TGTGCCAGCAGCGTAGAAGGGGGACTAGCGCCATCCTACGAGCAGTACTTC	CASSVEGGLAPSYEQYF	TRBD2	-	TRBV9	TRBJ2-7
TGTGCCAGCAGTTACTCGATAGGGGGCGGGAGAATAAATGAGCAGTTCTTC	CASSYSIGGGRINEQFF	-	-	TRBV6-5	TRBJ2-1
TGCAGTGCTGGTTCCGACCGGAATCAGCCCCAGCATTTT	CSAGSDRNQPQHF	-	-	TRBV20-1	TRBJ1-5
TGCGCCAGCAGCCAGTCGGGAGGAATTTTATCACCCCTCCACTTT	CASSQSGGILSPLHF	-	many	TRBV4-1	TRBJ1-6
TGTGCCAGCAGTTACACACCGGGACAGGGGTATAGTTACACCGGGGAGCTGTTTTTT	CASSYTPGQGYSYTGELFF	TRBD1	-	TRBV6-5	TRBJ2-2
TGTGCCAGCAGCGTAAGCACTACCGGAGATACGCAGTATTTT	CASSVSTTGDTQYF	-	-	TRBV7-9	TRBJ2-3
TGCGCCAGCAGCTTGGATGGCATGGAGGGCACTGAAGCTTTCTTT	CASSLDGMEGTEAFF	-	few	TRBV5-1	TRBJ1-1
TGTGCCAGCAGCTTCCCTCATCGACAGGGACAAGAGACCCAGTACTTC	CASSFPHRQGQETQYF	TRBD1	few	TRBV7-2	TRBJ2-5
TGCGCCAGCAGCTTGGAAATAGGAAAAAACTATGGCTACACCTTC	CASSLEIGKNYGYTF	-	few	TRBV5-1	TRBJ1-2
TGTGCCAGCAGCTTAGGACCGCGAAATGAAAAACTGTTTTTT	CASSLGPRNEKLFF	-	few	TRBV7-9	TRBJ1-4
TGTGCCAGCAGCTTAGCGTGGGGGATACCCGGGGAGCTGTTTTTT	CASSLAWGIPGELFF	-	-	TRBV7-2	TRBJ2-2
TGTGCCATCAGTGTCGAAGTGATGAGAGGCGAGCAGTACTTC	CAISVEVMRGEQYF	-	-	TRBV10-3	TRBJ2-7
TGTGCCAGCAGCCCAACGGCACTAGCGGGAGAGGGTGAGCAGTACTTC	CASSPTALAGEGEQYF	TRBD2	few	TRBV3-1	TRBJ2-7
TGCAGCGCCATCGTGGGACTAGCGGCCAATGAGCAGTTCTTC	CSAIVGLAANEQFF	TRBD2	few	TRBV29-1	TRBJ2-1
TGTGCCAGCAGGAGGGACAGGGGGCTTGGGGCCAACGTCCTGACTTTC	CASRRDRGLGANVLTF	TRBD1	few	TRBV2	TRBJ2-6
TGTGCCAGCAGCTCTGGGACTGAGACCCAGTACTTC	CASSSGTETQYF	-	few	TRBV5-5	TRBJ2-5
TGTGCCAGCAGTCCACAGGGGGCAAGAGGCTACACCTTC	CASSPQGARGYTF	TRBD1	-	TRBV12-3/TRBV12-4	TRBJ1-2
TGTGCCAGCAGCCAAGCCTCTCTACTAGCGGGAGAGGACGAGCAGTACTTC	CASSQASLLAGEDEQYF	TRBD2	-	TRBV14	TRBJ2-7
TGCAGTGCTCCCGGCCCCGTCGGTCGTACGCAGTATTTT	CSAPGPVGRTQYF	-	-	TRBV20-1	TRBJ2-3
TGTGCCAGCAGCGCTGGAGGGACTAGTTGGACCGGGGAGCTGTTTTTT	CASSAGGTSWTGELFF	TRBD2	-	TRBV5-4	TRBJ2-2
TGCAGTGCTAGAGATCACCGGACGGCGAAAGAGACCCAGTACTTC	CSARDHRTAKETQYF	-	few	TRBV20-1	TRBJ2-5
TGTGCCAGCAGCTTAATTAGTGGGGCTGCCTATGGCTACACCTTC	CASSLISGAAYGYTF	-	few	TRBV7-9	TRBJ1-2
TGCGCCAGCAGCTTGGCAGGGCCAAATCAGCCCCAGCATTTT	CASSLAGPNQPQHF	-	many	TRBV5-1	TRBJ1-5